Reported below is one T cell receptor beta chain. One end of the junction varies from germline; a read error may be responsible. A second PCR of 7 to 11 cycles used a sample-barcoded 5' primer and a J-beta primer mix. TCRdb recomputed calls from the 5' RACE reads with MiXCR, one row per CDR3 protein. The sample yields some 880,000 distinct CDR3 sequences, about 34% seen once. This entry belongs to a study of blood T cells in healthy people across ages. The CDR3 loop spans 13 amino acids. The source material was blood. This chain uses TRBV12-3 or TRBV12-4 with TRBJ2-3; D ambiguous. The sequence was collected from a man younger than 35 in good health. Here the CDR3 reads CASSLLPADAQYF. The DNA of the CDR3 is TGTGCCAGCAGTCTATTGCCGGCAGATGCGCAGTATTTT.